This T cell receptor (beta chain) was recovered during a study of early T cells in non-severe SARS-CoV-2 infection. Trimming pared 3 bases from V and 7 bases from J, leaving 10 bases between. CDR3 length: 13 amino acids. TCRdb re-derived calls from the 5' RACE reads in MiXCR, one entry per CDR3 protein. In the table there are 50,000 to 70,000 distinct CDR3 sequences, approximately 12% of which are singletons. Comment on this clonotype: Possible read error: a much larger clone is one base away.

This receptor was taken from an adult who was a healthcare worker with PCR-confirmed SARS-CoV-2 infection or an uninfected control (not recorded which). The material sequenced was whole blood. The rearrangement uses TRBV12-3 or TRBV12-4 and TRBJ2-1; D remains ambiguous. The CDR3 loop is CASSLSRWNEQFF. CDR3 DNA sequence: TGTGCCAGCAGTTTGAGTAGATGGAATGAGCAGTTCTTC.